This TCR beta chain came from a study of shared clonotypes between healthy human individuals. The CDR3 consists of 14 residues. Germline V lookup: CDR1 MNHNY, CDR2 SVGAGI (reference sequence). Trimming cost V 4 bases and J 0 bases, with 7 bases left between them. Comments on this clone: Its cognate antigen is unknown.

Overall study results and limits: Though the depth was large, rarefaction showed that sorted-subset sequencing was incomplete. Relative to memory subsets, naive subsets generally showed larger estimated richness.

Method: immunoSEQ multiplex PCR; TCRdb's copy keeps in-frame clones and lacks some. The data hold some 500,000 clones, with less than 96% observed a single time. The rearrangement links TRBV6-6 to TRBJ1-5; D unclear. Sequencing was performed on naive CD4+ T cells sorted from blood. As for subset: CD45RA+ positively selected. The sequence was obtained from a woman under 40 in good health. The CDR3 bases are TGTGCCAGCAGTTTAGGCAGTAGCAATCAGCCCCAGCATTTT. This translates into CASSLGSSNQPQHF.